The 10 T cell receptor beta chains reported below all come from one sample, sequenced in a study of blood T cell repertoires in COVID-19. Sequencing was performed with immunoSEQ multiplex PCR; in TCRdb, only in-frame clones are kept and a portion is missing. The sample has over 85,000 clones, 70% to 90% seen once; the top ten hold roughly 2%. Specimen: peripheral blood. These receptors all come from a man aged 45-65 years with active COVID-19.

The chain combines TRBV30 with TRBJ2-5; 7 bases map to TRBD2. CDR3 length: 15 amino acids. With 1 base clipped from V and 5 bases from J, the junction kept 10 bases outside the gene matches. Germline V gene sequence: CDR1 GTSNPN, CDR2 SVGIG (reference sequence). This chain's CDR3 is CAWSGAAGSRETQYF. The CDR3 DNA reads TGTGCCTGGAGTGGGGCAGCGGGGAGCAGGGAGACCCAGTACTTC.

The CDR3 sequence: CASSSIAGGSQYF. The CDR3 coding sequence is TGTGCCAGCAGCTCGATAGCGGGGGGGTCCCAGTACTTC. V gene TRBV7-9 combines with J gene TRBJ2-5; TRBD2 matches at 11 bases. J was trimmed by 9 bases and V by 4 bases; bases with no gene match: 4. The CDR3 length is 13 residues. Germline V CDR1 and CDR2: SEHNR, FQNEAQ (reference sequence).

This sequence joins TRBV10-3 and TRBJ1-1; no firm D call. Deletions cut 3 bases from V and 6 bases from J, with 8 bases between. The germline V gene encodes CDR1 ENHRY and CDR2 SYGVKD. The CDR3 runs 12 residues. The CDR3 bases are TGTGCCATCAGTGATAGAGCGGCTGAAGCTTTCTTT. It codes for CAISDRAAEAFF.

The V and J genes are TRBV16 and TRBJ2-2; 8 positions agree with TRBD2. Per the germline V gene, CDR1 is KGHSY and CDR2 is FQNENV. V was clipped by 0 bases and J by 7 bases; unmatched bases: 4. There are 15 residues in the CDR3. CDR3 residues: CASSQSRGRIGELFF. The DNA of the CDR3 is TGTGCCAGCAGCCAATCTCGCGGGAGGATCGGGGAGCTGTTTTTT.

This clone was seen only a few times. The chain recombines TRBV5-4 with TRBJ2-1; TRBD2 matches at 10 bases. There are 15 residues in the CDR3. From germline, CDR1 is SGHNT and CDR2 YYREEE (reference sequence). Losses at the gene ends were 4 bases for V and 3 bases for J; bases not matched to a gene: 4. The CDR3: CASSRSGGDYNEQFF. The CDR3 nucleotides read TGTGCCAGCAGCAGAAGCGGGGGGGACTACAATGAGCAGTTCTTC.

This CDR3 reads CASSLVDTGELFF. The CDR3 DNA sequence: TGTGCCAGCAGCTTAGTCGACACCGGGGAGCTGTTTTTT. This sequence joins TRBV7-8 and TRBJ2-2; D gene ambiguous. With 1 base removed from V and 3 bases from J, the gap between germline ends came to 3 bases. The CDR3 length is 13 residues. Germline V gene sequence: CDR1 SGHVS, CDR2 FQNEAQ.

This clone appeared once. The J gene is TRBJ1-6, the V gene TRBV6-5, with D possibly TRBD1 on 5 matching bases. The CDR3 has 14 amino acids. Germline V gives CDR1 MNHEY, CDR2 SVGAGI. V lost 6 bases to trimming and J lost 5 bases, with 11 bases between them. This chain's CDR3 is CASRGGYDNSPLHF. The CDR3 bases are TGTGCCAGCAGGGGGGGGTATGATAATTCACCCCTCCACTTT.

This clone occurred once. The J gene is TRBJ1-6, the V gene TRBV7-2, with unresolved D. The germline V and J ends were trimmed by 1 base and 10 bases, with 17 bases remaining between them. There are 16 residues in the CDR3. Germline CDR1 SGHTA, CDR2 FQGNSA. CDR3 in DNA: TGTGCCAGCAGCTTAGTTAGAACGGCGGCGGTGTCACCCCTCCACTTT. It yields the protein CASSLVRTAAVSPLHF. Full variable domain (remainder filled in from reference TRBV7-2 and TRBJ1-6): GAGVSQSPSNKVTEKGKDVELRCDPISGHTALYWYRQSLGQGLEFLIYFQGNSAPDKSGLPSDRFSAERTGGSVSTLTIQRTQQEDSAVYLCASSLVRTAAVSPLHFGNGTRLTVT.

The chain combines TRBV18 with TRBJ2-5; 9 positions agree with TRBD2. Per the germline V gene, CDR1 is KGHSH and CDR2 is LQKENI. The CDR3 is made up of 16 amino acids. V lost 6 bases to trimming and J lost 5 bases; unmatched junction nucleotides: 13. CDR3 sequence (DNA): TGTGCCAGCTCCCGAGGGGGAGCGGGGGGTCTGGAGACCCAGTACTTC. Its protein is CASSRGGAGGLETQYF.

The sample holds one count of this clone. The chain couples TRBV19 to TRBJ1-5, with 8 bases that match TRBD1. Unmatched junction bases numbered 4, after V lost 5 bases and J lost 4 bases. The CDR3 loop spans 14 amino acids. CDR1 is LNHDA, CDR2 SQIVND, per germline (reference sequence). The CDR3 DNA follows: TGTGCCAGTAGTGCGACAGGGGATAATCAGCCCCAGCATTTT. It translates to CASSATGDNQPQHF.